This T cell receptor beta chain was retrieved from a study of shared clonotypes between healthy human individuals (dated by TCRdb to 2018 to 2021). With regard to the full study: Two women and a few men aged 18 to 49 years were included in the cohort. For each donor, CD4 naive and CD4 memory were each run on three plates, CD8 naive on two plates, and CD8 memory on one plate. Blood TCR repertoires of four to six healthy adults were deeply sequenced to estimate repertoire size and the extent of clonotype sharing between individuals. Libraries were prepared and TCR repertoires were sequenced by different laboratories using diverse techniques, in order to increase sequencing depth and limit assay-specific biases. Leukapheresis yielded between about 0.85 and 10 billion PBMCs per donor.

To note about this clone: Its antigen is unknown. No much larger clone exists at a distance of one base, and base qualities are not known.

CD8 naive samples consisted of CD45RO-negative cells that were positively selected for CCR7, yielding a CD45RA+CCR7+ population without TemRA cells. The donors were healthy, HIV-negative adults who had no recently reported acute infections or vaccinations. Every donor was a Caucasian adult living in Nashville, Tennessee, USA. After blood collection by leukapheresis, PBMCs were isolated using Ficoll-Histopaque density gradient centrifugation and then cryopreserved in the vapor phase of liquid nitrogen. Analytical flow cytometry was used to check the purity and quantity of each magnetically sorted T cell population. Genomic DNA was isolated from every sorted fraction and measured by UV absorbance on a Nanodrop 2000c. From the cysteine up to the phenylalanine, the CDR3 has a length of 16 residues. The kept DNA is CDR3 alone, 48 bases in frame from the first base. CDR1 and CDR2 (LGHNT, FRNRAP) derive from the germline V gene. The germline V and J ends show losses of 6 bases and 8 bases respectively, and no gene match explains 12 bases of the junction.

Broad study findings and their caveats: Sharing across four donors was observed for approximately 5% of naive CD4, 3.5% of naive CD8, about 2.3% of memory CD4, and over 0.3% of memory CD8 clonotypes. Naive subsets generally had larger estimated clonotype richness than memory subsets did. The small number of donors limited the genetic and exposure-history diversity represented. Only blood was sampled, and tissue TCR repertoires likely differ from those in blood. Based on pairwise subsampling, the degree of clonotype sharing among donors was expected to be affected by sequencing depth. Rarefaction of sorted-subset datasets indicated incomplete sequencing despite the large sequencing depth. Clonotypes shared by all four sorted-subset donors showed higher generation probabilities than non-shared clonotypes.

Using the deep immunoSEQ assay, TCR CDR3 regions were amplified from genomic DNA by multiplex PCR. Extracted genomic DNA from each cell subset was spread evenly across all wells of several immunoSEQ 96-well plates, with each plate serving as a replicate. For sorted subsets, approximately 200 ng of genomic DNA, equivalent to some 30,000 T cell genomes, went into each replicate PCR. Purified libraries were measured with a Qubit 3.0 fluorometer, size-checked on a Bioanalyzer 2100, and measured again with the KAPA Library Quantification kit. A separate single-read 150-cycle Illumina NextSeq 550 flow cell was used to sequence each immunoSEQ 96-well plate. In the original analysis: The immunoSEQ output contained only junctional sequences without quality scores, so filtering could not match that applied to full-length reads. Sequences were annotated with PyIR, a Python wrapper for IgBLAST v1.9, and V/J genes and CDR3 were assigned using IMGT germline references. Any read was removed if the V/J assignment was weak (E-value above 1e-6), the CDR3 was missing, or the read contained stop codons, out-of-frame junctions, or ambiguous translated residues. V3J clonotypes were defined as sequences sharing an identical inferred V gene, J gene, and CDR3 amino acid sequence. The percentage overlap between two repertoires was calculated by dividing the number of shared unique clonotypes by the size of the smaller repertoire. Richness of each repertoire was evaluated using RTK rarefaction, the Chao1 estimator, and Recon v2.1 estimates of unobserved clonotypes. OLGA was used to compute generation probabilities for all TCRbeta clonotypes that the gDNA method yielded from a few donors. Held by TCRdb, this immuneACCESS table contains in-frame sequences only and omits some clones. Under half of the omission traces to an unresolved V gene where checked; the cause of the rest is unknown. The V and J calls and clone size were taken over from that table, and D and trimming were inferred from the DNA. Recorded for this sample are about 1,900,000 clones; 85% to 95% of them occurred a single time. The ten biggest clones cover 1.2% of the sample.

This TCR derives from a man between 18 and 35 years old in good health. This receptor chain uses TRBV12-5 and TRBJ1-6, with 8 bases in between that match TRBD1. Sequenced input: naive CD8+ T cells sorted from blood. The sample's cell subset or site label, in plain terms: CD45RA+CCR7+. The CDR3 protein is CASGPWGQGADSPLHF. The nucleotides are TGTGCTAGTGGCCCCTGGGGGCAGGGGGCTGATTCACCCCTCCACTTT.